The present TCR beta chain was sequenced within a study of blood T cell repertoires in COVID-19. A PCR-confirmed or clinician-diagnosed COVID-19 case had contacted exposed participants within 2 weeks of entry. This clone was seen once. Clones were sequenced by immunoSEQ multiplex PCR, and TCRdb holds only the in-frame ones, with some missing. The repertoire holds about 280,000 clones, with around 84% as singletons. Trimming took 4 bases from V and 4 from J, leaving 10 bases between them. The V gene's germline CDR1 is SQVTM and CDR2 ANQGSEA. The CDR3 sequence is 13 residues long. Sequences were obtained from PBMCs or T cells enriched from blood (not recorded which). The chain joins TRBV29-1 to TRBJ1-4; D unresolved. The TCR comes from a middle-aged man who had been exposed to COVID-19. The CDR3 protein is CSVGARYNEKLFF. CDR3 in DNA: TGCAGCGTTGGGGCCAGATATAATGAAAAACTGTTTTTT.